These 13 T cell receptor beta chains were all obtained from the same sample, sequenced in a study of T cell responses to AZD1222 COVID-19 vaccine. Assay used: immunoSEQ multiplex PCR; TCRdb lists only in-frame clones, some missing. Among roughly 150,000 clones listed, around 90% were seen once. The sequences come from peripheral blood, collected on day 0 of AZD1222 vaccination. Receptor source: an adult in good health.

This clone appeared a single time. This rearrangement joins TRBV3-1 (or the pseudogene TRBV3-2) to TRBJ1-3, with a weak D call TRBD1 (5 bases). Germline V lookup: CDR1 LGHDT, CDR2 YNNKEL (reference sequence). This CDR3 is built from 15 residues. V lost 6 bases and J 0 bases, leaving 12 bases between the germline ends. Here the CDR3 reads CASSRGTASGNTIYF. As DNA, the CDR3 is TGTGCCAGCAGTCGAGGGACGGCCTCTGGAAACACCATATATTTT.

Notes on this clone: Relative to the germline gene, one junction end is altered; a read error may explain this. This sequence joins TRBV6-1 and TRBJ1-2, with a weak D call TRBD1 (5 bases). Germline V gives CDR1 MNHNS, CDR2 SASEGT. This CDR3 has 10 residues. CDR3 sequence: CASNEGVSTF. CDR3 DNA: TGTGCCAGCAATGAAGGGGTGAGCACCTTC.

This chain connects TRBV5-1 to TRBJ2-1, with TRBD2 matching over 12 bases. The CDR3 length is 16 residues. Per germline, CDR1 SGHRS and CDR2 YFSETQ. V gave up 5 bases and J gave up 7 bases; unmatched junction bases: 10. CDR3 region: CASSRLAGGRGNEQFF. DNA of the CDR3: TGCGCCAGCAGTCGGCTAGCGGGAGGGAGGGGTAATGAGCAGTTCTTC.

V gene TRBV30 combines with J gene TRBJ1-5, with 7 bases fitting TRBD1. Trimming removed 4 bases from V and 3 bases from J; junction bases left unmatched: 9. Germline CDR1 GTSNPN, CDR2 SVGIG (reference sequence). This CDR3 has 15 residues. The CDR3 DNA reads TGTGCCTGGATTCGACAGGGTTTCCCCAATCAGCCCCAGCATTTT. It yields the protein CAWIRQGFPNQPQHF.

This clone was seen once. The rearrangement links TRBV29-1 to TRBJ1-4; tentatively, D is TRBD1 (6 bases). V dropped 7 bases and J dropped 7 bases, with 19 bases sitting between them. This CDR3 spans 14 amino acids. CDR1 is SQVTM, CDR2 ANQGSEA, per germline. This CDR3 reads CSAGGEQGGEKLFF. CDR3 nucleotide sequence: TGCAGCGCTGGCGGGGAACAAGGGGGTGAAAAACTGTTTTTT.

The chain has TRBV4-1 and TRBJ1-2, with D possibly TRBD1 on 6 matching bases. The CDR3 covers 15 residues. The germline gives CDR1 MGHRA, CDR2 YSYEKL. The ends were cut back, 0 bases at V and 4 bases at J, with 12 bases in the middle. CDR3 nucleotides: TGCGCCAGCAGCCAAGAAGGGGGGGAGACCTATGGCTACACCTTC. Protein: CASSQEGGETYGYTF.

CDR3 residues: CASKQYSSTDTQYF. DNA of the CDR3: TGTGCCAGCAAGCAGTACTCTAGCACAGATACGCAGTATTTT. This chain connects TRBV6-5 to TRBJ2-3; D uncertain. Germline CDR1 reads MNHEY; CDR2 reads SVGAGI. This CDR3 region has 14 residues. V was trimmed by 7 bases and J by 0 bases, leaving 11 bases between them.

This chain joins TRBV4-1 and TRBJ2-3; D is undetermined. V was pared by 3 bases and J by 3 bases, with 4 bases between. The germline CDR1 and CDR2 sequences are MGHRA and YSYEKL. There are 12 residues in the CDR3. CDR3 DNA sequence: TGCGCCAGCAGCCAGGAGACAGATACGCAGTATTTT. Translated, it gives CASSQETDTQYF.

The J gene is TRBJ2-3, the V gene TRBV11-3; 8 nucleotides match TRBD1. In germline, CDR1 is SGHNT, CDR2 YENEEA. The length of the CDR3 is 15 residues. Losses at the gene ends were 1 base for V and 5 bases for J; bases not matched to a gene: 5. Here the CDR3 DNA reads TGTGCCAGCAGCTTAGGGGACAGGCTTCAAGATACGCAGTATTTT. As protein: CASSLGDRLQDTQYF.

The V gene is TRBV27, the J gene TRBJ1-5; 8 bases fit TRBD1. CDR3 size: 15 residues. Germline V lookup: CDR1 MNHEY, CDR2 SMNVEV (reference sequence). Trimming at V came to 4 bases and at J to 2 bases, leaving 4 bases not matched to a gene. CDR3 loop: CASSSGQAGNQPQHF. The CDR3 DNA is TGTGCCAGCAGTTCGGGACAGGCCGGCAATCAGCCCCAGCATTTT.

This chain connects TRBV28 to TRBJ2-1; the D gene could be TRBD1 or TRBD2 (6 bases each). CDR1 MDHEN and CDR2 SYDVKM come from the germline V gene. With 4 bases removed from V and 7 bases from J, the gap between germline ends came to 8 bases. The CDR3 runs to 12 residues. The chain's CDR3 is CASSWRGNEQFF. Here the CDR3 DNA reads TGTGCCAGCAGTTGGAGGGGGAATGAGCAGTTCTTC.

V usage is TRBV18 and J usage is TRBJ1-5; the match to TRBD1 covers 9 bases. Germline CDR1 is KGHSH and CDR2 is LQKENI. V lost 4 bases and J lost 1; bases outside the gene matches: 8. This CDR3 spans 17 amino acids. The DNA of the CDR3 is TGTGCCAGCTCACTGGACAGGGGAGCGTTGAGCAATCAGCCCCAGCATTTT. Protein: CASSLDRGALSNQPQHF. Full variable domain (rest looked up from reference TRBV18 and TRBJ1-5): NAGVMQNPRHLVRRRGQEARLRCSPMKGHSHVYWYRQLPEEGLKFMVYLQKENIIDESGMPKERFSAEFPKEGPSILRIQQVVRGDSAAYFCASSLDRGALSNQPQHFGDGTRLSIL.

The chain is built from TRBV2 and TRBJ2-3; the D is unclear. This CDR3 has 12 amino acids. Germline V gives CDR1 SNHLY, CDR2 FYNNEI. The V and J ends lost 1 base and 5 bases respectively, with 4 bases between them. The CDR3 loop reads CASSEDGDTQYF. In nucleotides, the CDR3 is TGTGCCAGCAGTGAAGATGGAGATACGCAGTATTTT.